The 19 T cell receptor beta chains reported below all come from one sample, sequenced in a study of blood T cell repertoires in COVID-19. Assay used: immunoSEQ multiplex PCR; TCRdb lists only in-frame clones, some missing. The sample yields around 430,000 clones, about 91% seen once. The source material was peripheral blood. These receptor sequences come from a woman in her forties or fifties with COVID-19, enrolled during active disease.

The J gene is TRBJ2-1, the V gene TRBV7-6; 10 positions agree with TRBD2. The length of the CDR3 is 17 residues. Unmatched junction bases numbered 12, after V lost 4 bases and J lost 6 bases. Germline lookup yields CDR1 SGHVS and CDR2 FNYEAQ. The CDR3 sequence: CASSSQAGTSAPNEQFF. In DNA, the CDR3 is TGTGCCAGCAGCTCCCAGGCCGGGACTAGCGCCCCCAATGAGCAGTTCTTC.

Details on this clone: Different DNA sequences within this sample yield the same CDR3. The rearrangement joins TRBV9 to TRBJ2-2, with D possibly TRBD1 on 7 matching bases. With 3 bases removed from V and 5 bases from J, the gap between germline ends came to 11 bases. The CDR3 loop spans 14 amino acids. Germline CDR1 is SGDLS and CDR2 is YYNGEE. The CDR3 reads CASSGQGGTGELFF. For the CDR3, the DNA is TGTGCCAGCAGCGGGCAGGGGGGTACCGGGGAGCTGTTTTTT.

The genes are TRBV25-1 and TRBJ1-2, with a tentative D call TRBD1 (5 bases). The CDR3 extends over 14 amino acids. Deletions cut 3 bases from V and 8 bases from J, with 16 bases between. Germline CDR1 and CDR2: MGHDK and SYGVNS. Written as DNA, the CDR3 is TGTGCCAGCAGTGACTTACAGGAAAAAGGCGGCTACACCTTC. Translating gives CASSDLQEKGGYTF.

This rearrangement joins TRBV5-6 to TRBJ2-1; the match to TRBD1 covers 7 bases. Germline CDR1 SGHDT, CDR2 YYEEEE. V lost 0 bases and J lost 9; bases outside the gene matches: 6. This CDR3 is built from 14 residues. For the CDR3, the DNA is TGTGCCAGCAGCTTGGCCGAACAGGGGAGTGAGCAGTTCTTC. Translation gives CASSLAEQGSEQFF.

This chain joins TRBV5-8 and TRBJ2-2; no definite D call. The CDR3 loop spans 15 amino acids. CDR1 is SGHTS and CDR2 is YDEGEE in the germline V gene. V dropped 3 bases and J dropped 4 bases, with 13 bases sitting between them. CDR3 bases: TGTGCCAGCAGCTCCAGAGAGCGAGGCACCGGGGAGCTGTTTTTT. It codes for CASSSRERGTGELFF. Full variable domain (remainder filled in from reference TRBV5-8 and TRBJ2-2): EAGVTQSPTHLIKTRGQQATLRCSPISGHTSVYWYQQALGLGLQFLLWYDEGEERNRGNFPPRFSGRQFPNYSSELNVNALELEDSALYLCASSSRERGTGELFFGEGSRLTVL.

This rearrangement joins TRBV7-9 to TRBJ2-1, with 9 bases identical to TRBD1. This CDR3 has 17 amino acids. Germline CDR1 SEHNR, CDR2 FQNEAQ (reference sequence). V shed 1 base, J shed 4 bases, and the junction held 8 bases outside the gene matches. CDR3: CASSLETGTGSYNEQFF. CDR3 bases: TGTGCCAGCAGCTTAGAGACTGGGACAGGGTCGTACAATGAGCAGTTCTTC.

CDR3 bases: TGTGCCAGCAGCTTAGATCCAGGGAACTATGGCTACACCTTC. Its protein is CASSLDPGNYGYTF. The V call is TRBV7-2, the J call TRBJ1-2, with a tentative D call TRBD1 (5 bases). CDR3 length: 14 residues. V lost 1 base to trimming and J lost 2 bases, with 8 bases between them. Per the germline V gene, CDR1 is SGHTA and CDR2 is FQGNSA.

The rearrangement links TRBV24-1 to TRBJ2-6; the D gene is possibly TRBD2 (6 bases). V was shortened by 9 bases and J by 1 base, with 21 bases between the two germline ends. The CDR3 has 18 amino acids. Germline V gene data show CDR1 as KGHDR and CDR2 as SFDVKD. As DNA, the CDR3 is TGTGCCACCGGTCGTTGGAGGGTTGGATGGTCTGGGGCCAACGTCCTGACTTTC. Amino acid sequence: CATGRWRVGWSGANVLTF.

The chain couples TRBV11-2 to TRBJ2-7; unclear D gene. V was shortened by 0 bases and J by 1 base, with 7 bases between the two germline ends. Germline V CDR1 and CDR2: SGHAT, FQNNGV. This CDR3 region has 14 residues. CDR3 loop: CASSLDRTSYEQYF. The CDR3 DNA follows: TGTGCCAGCAGCTTAGATAGAACTTCCTACGAGCAGTACTTC.

The chain couples TRBV7-7 to TRBJ1-6; the match to TRBD1 covers 12 bases. CDR1 is SSHAT, CDR2 FNYEAQ, per germline (reference sequence). The CDR3 sequence is 16 residues long. Germline trimming cut 6 bases from V and 9 bases from J; bases unmatched to any gene: 9. The CDR3 here is CASSSWDRGQFSPLHF. DNA for the CDR3: TGTGCCAGCAGTTCTTGGGACAGGGGGCAATTTTCACCCCTCCACTTT.

This chain connects TRBV25-1 to TRBJ2-7, with TRBD2 identical over 8 bases. The germline CDR1 and CDR2 sequences are MGHDK and SYGVNS. After removal of 7 bases from V and 5 bases from J, the junction contained 1 base not matched to a gene. CDR3 length: 11 residues. CDR3 sequence reads: CASTGGHEQYF. In nucleotides, the CDR3 is TGTGCCAGCACGGGAGGGCACGAGCAGTACTTC.

The chain links TRBV10-3 to TRBJ1-2, with 12 bases matching TRBD1. Germline CDR1 reads ENHRY; CDR2 reads SYGVKD. The trim removed 7 bases at V and 6 bases at J, leaving 9 bases unmatched. The CDR3 sequence is 15 residues long. The CDR3 loop is CAITTGQGAANGYTF. As DNA, the CDR3 is TGTGCCATCACCACGGGACAGGGGGCGGCCAATGGCTACACCTTC.

This CDR3 is CAWIPDTRSYNEQFF. The CDR3 nucleotides read TGTGCCTGGATTCCAGACACCCGCTCCTACAATGAGCAGTTCTTC. V gene TRBV30 combines with J gene TRBJ2-1; D is undetermined. The V and J ends lost 4 bases and 0 bases respectively, with 13 bases between them. Germline V gene sequence: CDR1 GTSNPN, CDR2 SVGIG (reference sequence). This CDR3 contains 15 residues.

This chain links TRBV3-1 (or the pseudogene TRBV3-2) with TRBJ1-2; perhaps TRBD1 as D (6 bases). The germline gives CDR1 LGHDT, CDR2 YNNKEL (reference sequence). The CDR3 contains 14 residues. V was trimmed by 0 bases and J by 8 bases, leaving 13 bases between them. DNA for the CDR3: TGTGCCAGCAGCCAAGAACCAGGGGACGGAGGCTACACCTTC. Amino acids: CASSQEPGDGGYTF.

The rearrangement links TRBV29-1 to TRBJ1-1; 8 bases match TRBD1. Germline assignment: CDR1 SQVTM and CDR2 ANQGSEA. With 6 bases clipped from V and 4 bases from J, the junction kept 13 bases outside the gene matches. The CDR3 has 15 residues. The CDR3 DNA reads TGCAGCGTCGCGGAGGGTCTACAGGGGGGCACTGAAGCTTTCTTT. Protein: CSVAEGLQGGTEAFF.

The V gene is TRBV5-1, the J gene TRBJ2-2; D remains unclear. In germline, CDR1 is SGHRS, CDR2 YFSETQ. V was cut by 1 base and J by 4 bases, with 5 bases left in between. This CDR3 has 13 amino acids. The CDR3 sequence is CASSLTSTGELFF. The CDR3 DNA reads as TGCGCCAGCAGCTTGACTTCCACCGGGGAGCTGTTTTTT.

The genes are TRBV27 and TRBJ1-6; weak D call: TRBD1 (6 bases). V lost 7 bases to trimming and J lost 3 bases, with 16 bases between them. Germline V gene lookup returns CDR1 MNHEY and CDR2 SMNVEV (reference sequence). The CDR3 covers 16 residues. This CDR3 is CASTQRAGVYNSPLHF. The CDR3 bases are TGTGCCAGCACCCAAAGGGCAGGGGTCTATAATTCACCCCTCCACTTT.

This chain links TRBV5-1 with TRBJ2-5, with a weak D call TRBD1 (6 bases). The CDR3 has 13 residues. V gave up 4 bases and J gave up 2 bases, with 9 bases separating them. Germline V gene data show CDR1 as SGHRS and CDR2 as YFSETQ. CDR3 residues: CASSPDSQETQYF. CDR3 sequence (DNA): TGCGCCAGCAGCCCGGACAGTCAAGAGACCCAGTACTTC.

The chain has TRBV5-1 and TRBJ1-2; TRBD1 matches at 9 bases. The trim removed 0 bases at V and 6 bases at J, leaving 9 bases unmatched. The germline V gene has CDR1 SGHRS and CDR2 YFSETQ. The CDR3 loop spans 16 amino acids. As DNA, the CDR3 is TGCGCCAGCAGCTTGGGGGCACAGGGGGCGCGAAATGGCTACACCTTC. Encoded protein: CASSLGAQGARNGYTF.